This T cell receptor (beta chain) was captured by sequencing in a study of T cell repertoires in cytomegalovirus infection. MiXCR, applied by TCRdb to the reads, yields one record per CDR3 protein. The table lists some 320,000 distinct CDR3 sequences, 9% to 9.5% of them singletons. CDR3 size: 12 residues. V was cut by 3 bases and J by 8 bases, with 10 bases left in between. Per germline, CDR1 SEHNR and CDR2 FQNEAQ (reference sequence). V gene TRBV7-9 combines with J gene TRBJ1-1; no reliable D call. This receptor was identified in a human donor in good health (CMV status not recorded). Some clones in this sample may be carry-over from other donors' samples. The sequenced sample was PBMCs. Written as DNA, the CDR3 is TGTGCCAGCAGCTTGACTGGGCGAGAAGCTTTCTTT. Encoded protein: CASSLTGREAFF.